The 9 T cell receptor beta chains below were found in one sample sequenced in a study of PD-1 blockade in classical Hodgkin lymphoma. Profiled with immunoSEQ multiplex PCR; TCRdb holds only in-frame clones, not every one. Here the sample spans 19,000 or so clones, about 83% being singletons. Time point of the sample: newly diagnosed, previously untreated cHL patient sample. By magnetic negative selection, CD8+ T cells were isolated from the thawed PBMCs. The material sequenced was CD8+ T cells from blood. The receptors originated from a human donor with classical Hodgkin lymphoma.

This chain connects TRBV6-1 to TRBJ2-1; 8 nucleotides line up with TRBD2. Germline V gene lookup returns CDR1 MNHNS and CDR2 SASEGT. The CDR3 is 13 residues long. J lost 6 bases, V lost 11 bases, and 9 bases had no gene match. CDR3 nucleotides: TGTGCCCTGCGTCTCGCGGGGGGCAATGAGCAGTTCTTC. It translates to CALRLAGGNEQFF.

The rearrangement links TRBV7-9 to TRBJ1-2; TRBD1 is a possible D gene (6 bases). This CDR3 is built from 14 residues. The V and J ends lost 4 bases and 8 bases respectively, with 17 bases between them. CDR1 and CDR2 (germline): SEHNR, FQNEAQ (reference sequence). For the CDR3, the DNA is TGTGCCAGCAGCTCCTCCGGGGGGCGAGGAGGCTACACCTTC. It encodes CASSSSGGRGGYTF.

The J gene is TRBJ2-3, the V gene TRBV7-6; the D gene could be TRBD1 or TRBD2 (7 bases each). This CDR3 is built from 16 residues. The V and J ends lost 1 base and 1 base respectively, with 12 bases between them. Germline V gene data show CDR1 as SGHVS and CDR2 as FNYEAQ. The CDR3 coding sequence is TGTGCCAGCAGCTTAGGCAGGGGGGGACGCACAGATACGCAGTATTTT. This codes for CASSLGRGGRTDTQYF.

V gene TRBV5-1 combines with J gene TRBJ1-5; 7 bases are a match to TRBD1. Germline CDR1 reads SGHRS; CDR2 reads YFSETQ. The CDR3 runs 18 residues. V lost 0 bases to trimming and J lost 7 bases; unmatched junction nucleotides: 16. DNA for the CDR3: TGCGCCAGCAGCTTGGAACCCCGGACAGGTGCAATGGTCCAGCCCCAGCATTTT. This codes for CASSLEPRTGAMVQPQHF. The whole variable domain, remainder taken from reference TRBV5-1 and TRBJ1-5, is KAGVTQTPRYLIKTRGQQVTLSCSPISGHRSVSWYQQTPGQGLQFLFEYFSETQRNKGNFPGRFSGRQFSNSRSEMNVSTLELGDSALYLCASSLEPRTGAMVQPQHFGDGTRLSIL.

V gene TRBV5-6 combines with J gene TRBJ1-2; the match to TRBD1 covers 7 bases. The germline V gene encodes CDR1 SGHDT and CDR2 YYEEEE. V lost 4 bases and J lost 0; bases outside the gene matches: 6. This CDR3 is built from 15 residues. The CDR3 reads CASSLFDRANYGYTF. The CDR3 region has the DNA TGTGCCAGCAGCCTATTTGACAGGGCTAACTATGGCTACACCTTC.

By frequency in the sample, this clone is medium-sized. The V gene is TRBV27, the J gene TRBJ1-6, with a tentative D call TRBD1 (6 bases). V was shortened by 4 bases and J by 5 bases, with 9 bases between the two germline ends. The CDR3 has 14 amino acids. Germline CDR1 and CDR2: MNHEY and SMNVEV (reference sequence). CDR3 nucleotide sequence: TGTGCCAGCAGTTCTTGGACAGATAATTCACCCCTCCACTTT. This encodes CASSSWTDNSPLHF.

CDR3 coding DNA: TGTGCCAGCAGCTTATCCCCCGGGGCCATGAACACCGGGGAGCTGTTTTTT. Its translation is CASSLSPGAMNTGELFF. J is TRBJ2-2 and V is TRBV7-6; D might be TRBD1 or TRBD2, each matching 5 bases. Trimming shortened V by 2 bases and J by 1 base, and 14 bases separated the two germline ends. This CDR3 is built from 17 residues. Germline CDR1 reads SGHVS; CDR2 reads FNYEAQ.

The rearrangement uses TRBV28 and TRBJ2-7; D unclear. Trimming stripped 4 bases from V and 3 bases from J, with 10 bases between. The germline V gene encodes CDR1 MDHEN and CDR2 SYDVKM. This CDR3 is 13 amino acids long. This CDR3 reads CASSSWTVYEQYF. The DNA of the CDR3 is TGTGCCAGCAGTTCATGGACCGTCTACGAGCAGTACTTC.

The rearrangement joins TRBV11-2 to TRBJ2-5; 9 nucleotides line up with TRBD1. Germline values: CDR1 SGHAT, CDR2 FQNNGV. Trimming removed 5 bases from V and 5 bases from J; junction bases left unmatched: 6. CDR3 length: 14 residues. As DNA, the CDR3 is TGTGCCAGCAGCCCCGTCGGACAGGGGGAGACCCAGTACTTC. It is translated as CASSPVGQGETQYF.